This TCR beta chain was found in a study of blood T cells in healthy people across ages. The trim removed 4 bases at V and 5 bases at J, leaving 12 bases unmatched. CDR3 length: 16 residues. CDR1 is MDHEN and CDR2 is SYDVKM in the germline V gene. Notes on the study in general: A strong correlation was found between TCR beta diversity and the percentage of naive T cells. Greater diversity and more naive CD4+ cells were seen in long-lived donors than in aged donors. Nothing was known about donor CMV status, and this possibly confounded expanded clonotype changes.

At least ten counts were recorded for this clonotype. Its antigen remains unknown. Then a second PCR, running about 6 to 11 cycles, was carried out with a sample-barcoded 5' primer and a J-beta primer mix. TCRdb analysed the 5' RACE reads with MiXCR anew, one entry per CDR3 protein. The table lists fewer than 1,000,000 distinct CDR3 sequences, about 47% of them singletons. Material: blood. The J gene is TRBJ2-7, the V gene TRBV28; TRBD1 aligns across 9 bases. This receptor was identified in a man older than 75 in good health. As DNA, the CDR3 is TGTGCCAGCAGTTGGGGCCGGGGGACAGGGAATAACGAGCAGTACTTC. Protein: CASSWGRGTGNNEQYF.